Here is one T cell receptor (beta chain) with its context. TCRdb keeps only in-frame clones here, not all; method: immunoSEQ multiplex PCR. Of fewer than 40,000 clones in the sample, roughly 89% were seen once. This entry comes from a study of T cell changes during pregnancy in multiple sclerosis. This TCR was recovered from a female donor with multiple sclerosis, enrolled in a pregnancy study. The source was CD8+ T cells from peripheral blood mononuclear cells, collected in the second trimester of pregnancy.

Here the CDR3 reads CASSFSDSYEQYF. The DNA of the CDR3 is TGTGCCAGCAGCTTTTCAGACTCCTACGAGCAGTACTTC. V is TRBV11-2 and J is TRBJ2-7; unclear D gene. This CDR3 has 13 amino acids. V shed 3 bases and J shed 0 bases, with 6 bases lying between them. Looked up from germline, CDR1 is SGHAT and CDR2 is FQNNGV.